This entry is about one T cell receptor beta chain. Only in-frame clones appear in the TCRdb table, and some are missing; sequencing was by immunoSEQ multiplex PCR. The sample lists 250,000 to 350,000 clones; 87% were seen once. Germline values: CDR1 SGHTA, CDR2 FQGNSA. The CDR3 length is 15 residues. Trimming removed 5 bases from V and 3 bases from J, with 17 bases in between. The sample originates from a study of blood T cell repertoires in COVID-19. The sequence came from a woman aged 40 to 55 who had recovered from COVID-19. The specimen was PBMCs or T cells enriched from blood (not recorded which). V usage is TRBV7-2 and J usage is TRBJ2-7, with D unresolved. This CDR3 reads CASSPLQLSIYEQYF. For the CDR3, the DNA is TGTGCCAGCAGCCCGTTACAGCTATCGATCTACGAGCAGTACTTC.